This entry concerns a single T cell receptor beta chain. Its matching antigen is unknown. This specimen comes from a study of cytotoxic CD8 clonotypes in ibrutinib-treated CLL. As for the study in general: Of the patients, 11 were relapsed/refractory, around 16 treatment-naive and 17 to 18 IGHV unmutated. Partial responses numbered roughly 25 and complete responses 2; after a median about 62 months, approximately 14 stayed remitted and approximately 12 progressed.

Overall study findings and caveats: Shared public clonotypes were rare, and on treatment they either got smaller or stayed the same.

The CDR3 contains 15 residues. V gave up 0 bases and J gave up 2 bases, with 10 bases separating them. Germline CDR1 and CDR2: SGHTS and YDEGEE. The data were produced by immunoSEQ multiplex PCR, yet TCRdb's version contains in-frame clones alone and is incomplete. Of 250,000 or so clones detected, around three quarters appear once; the ten largest clones hold roughly 14%. The receptor was derived from a human donor with chronic lymphocytic leukemia. The chain has TRBV5-8 and TRBJ2-3; D may be TRBD1 (5 bases). The specimen was PBMCs, collected after 24 months of ibrutinib treatment. CDR3 nucleotides: TGTGCCAGCAGCTTGGGTGACAGCAACACAGATACGCAGTATTTT. This sequence encodes CASSLGDSNTDTQYF.